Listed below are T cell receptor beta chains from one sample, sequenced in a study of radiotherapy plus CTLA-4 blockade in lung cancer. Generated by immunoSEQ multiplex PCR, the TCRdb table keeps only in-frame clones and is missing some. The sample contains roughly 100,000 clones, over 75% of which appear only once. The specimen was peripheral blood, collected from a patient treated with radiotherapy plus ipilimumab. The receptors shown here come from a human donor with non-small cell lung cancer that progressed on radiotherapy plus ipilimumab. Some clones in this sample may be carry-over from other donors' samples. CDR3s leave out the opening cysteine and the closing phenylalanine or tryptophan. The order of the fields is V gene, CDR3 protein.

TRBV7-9,ASSHKGTGELF
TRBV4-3,ASSQLGTGNTEAF
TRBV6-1,ASSEPIGGAGLVVSQPQH
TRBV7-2,ASSFFAGMDTEAF
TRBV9,ASSAQTGVNSPLH
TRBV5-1,ASRRGQADPPSGANVLT
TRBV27,ASSLDRMNTEAF
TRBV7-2,ASSPDTQPQH
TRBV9,ASSPGASTDTQY
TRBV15,ATSRGGVVATEAF
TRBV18,ASSPGSAGELF
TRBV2,ASRADSGNTIY
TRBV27,ASTRKGTSLTDTQY
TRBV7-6,ASSAPLSGGYT
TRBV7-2,ASSLRQGGEQY
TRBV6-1,ASSAVTDTQY
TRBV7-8,ASSLVADLKETQY
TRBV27,ASSTGGRETQY
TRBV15,ATSTTTGWGNQPQH
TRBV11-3,ASSIGGADTGELF
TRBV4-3,ASSPRSGTYGYT
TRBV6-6,ASSYSVNEKLF
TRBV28,ASKSGVFDQPQH
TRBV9,ASSAGTGQSYEQY